The sequence of this T cell receptor (beta chain) was determined in a study of response to subunit inactivated influenza vaccine. The table lists this clonotype with many counts. TCRdb called the RT-PCR reads again in MiXCR, with one record for every CDR3 protein. The top ten clones hold roughly 10% of a sample with 500,000 to 750,000 distinct CDR3 sequences, 14% of them seen once. This clonotype was sampled from a man aged 45-65 years who received an inactivated influenza vaccine. The source material was PBMCs from blood, sampled about 11 days after vaccination.

DNA for the CDR3: TGTGCCAGCAGCTTAGTGTTAATGAGGGGATCCGGCTATGGCTACACCTTC. It yields the protein CASSLVLMRGSGYGYTF. The rearrangement links TRBV7-8 to TRBJ1-2, with D tentatively TRBD1 (5 bases). The V end was cut by 1 base, the J end by 4 bases, with 19 bases between. The CDR3 is 17 amino acids. Germline V gene data show CDR1 as SGHVS and CDR2 as FQNEAQ.